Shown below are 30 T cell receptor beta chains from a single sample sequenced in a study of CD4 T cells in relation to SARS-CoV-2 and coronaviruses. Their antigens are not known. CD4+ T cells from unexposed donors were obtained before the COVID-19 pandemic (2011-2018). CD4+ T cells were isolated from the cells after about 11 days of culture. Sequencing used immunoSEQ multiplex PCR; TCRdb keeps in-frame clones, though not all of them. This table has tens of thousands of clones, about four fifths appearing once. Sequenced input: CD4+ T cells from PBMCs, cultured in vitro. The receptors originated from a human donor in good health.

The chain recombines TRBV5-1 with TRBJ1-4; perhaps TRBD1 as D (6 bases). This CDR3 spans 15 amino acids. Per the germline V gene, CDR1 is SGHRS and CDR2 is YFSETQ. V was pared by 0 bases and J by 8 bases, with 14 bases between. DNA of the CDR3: TGCGCCAGCAGCTTGGCAGGGGAGATGCACGAAAAACTGTTTTTT. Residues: CASSLAGEMHEKLFF.

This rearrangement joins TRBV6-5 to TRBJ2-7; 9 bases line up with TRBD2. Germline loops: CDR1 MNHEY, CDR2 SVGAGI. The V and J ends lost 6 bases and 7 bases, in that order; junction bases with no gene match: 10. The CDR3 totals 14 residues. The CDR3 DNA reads TGTGCCAGCAGACCGGGACTAGCTTCGGGTGAGCAGTACTTC. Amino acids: CASRPGLASGEQYF.

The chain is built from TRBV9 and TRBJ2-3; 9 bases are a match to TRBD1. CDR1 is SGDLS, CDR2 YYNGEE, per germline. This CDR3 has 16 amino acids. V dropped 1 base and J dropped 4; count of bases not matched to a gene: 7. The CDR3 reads CASSVSGTGSSDTQYF. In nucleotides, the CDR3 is TGTGCCAGCAGCGTATCCGGGACAGGGAGTTCAGATACGCAGTATTTT.

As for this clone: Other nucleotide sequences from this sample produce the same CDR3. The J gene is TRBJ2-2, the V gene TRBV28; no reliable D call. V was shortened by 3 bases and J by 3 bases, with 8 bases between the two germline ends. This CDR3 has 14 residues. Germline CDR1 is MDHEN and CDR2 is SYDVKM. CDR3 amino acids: CASSLGQYTGELFF. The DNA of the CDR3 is TGTGCCAGCAGTTTGGGCCAGTACACCGGGGAGCTGTTTTTT. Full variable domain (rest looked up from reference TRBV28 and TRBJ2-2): DVKVTQSSRYLVKRTGEKVFLECVQDMDHENMFWYRQDPGLGLRLIYFSYDVKMKEKGDIPEGYSVSREKKERFSLILESASTNQTSMYLCASSLGQYTGELFFGEGSRLTVL.

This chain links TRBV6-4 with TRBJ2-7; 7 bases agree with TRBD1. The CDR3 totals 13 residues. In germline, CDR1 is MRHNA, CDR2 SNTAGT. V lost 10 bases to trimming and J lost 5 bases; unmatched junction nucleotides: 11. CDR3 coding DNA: TGTGCCAACACGGCCACAGGGGTCCACGAGCAGTACTTC. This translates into CANTATGVHEQYF.

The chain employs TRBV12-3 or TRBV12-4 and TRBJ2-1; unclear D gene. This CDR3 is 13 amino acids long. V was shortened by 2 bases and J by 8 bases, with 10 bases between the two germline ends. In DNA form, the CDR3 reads TGTGCCAGCAGTTTAATGGGGTTCGATGAGCAGTTCTTC. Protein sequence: CASSLMGFDEQFF.

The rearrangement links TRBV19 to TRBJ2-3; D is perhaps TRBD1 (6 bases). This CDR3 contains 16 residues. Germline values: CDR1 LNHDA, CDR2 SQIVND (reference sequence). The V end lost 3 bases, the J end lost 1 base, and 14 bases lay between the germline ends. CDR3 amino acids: CASSIGGFRGTDTQYF. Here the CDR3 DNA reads TGTGCCAGTAGTATTGGGGGCTTTAGGGGCACAGATACGCAGTATTTT.

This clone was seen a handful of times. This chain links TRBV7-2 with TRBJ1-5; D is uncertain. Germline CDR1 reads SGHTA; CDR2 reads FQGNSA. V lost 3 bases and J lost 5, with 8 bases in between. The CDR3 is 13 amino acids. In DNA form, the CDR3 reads TGTGCCAGCAGCTTCCGTTCGGATCAGCCCCAGCATTTT. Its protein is CASSFRSDQPQHF. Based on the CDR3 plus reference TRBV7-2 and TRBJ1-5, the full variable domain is GAGVSQSPSNKVTEKGKDVELRCDPISGHTALYWYRQSLGQGLEFLIYFQGNSAPDKSGLPSDRFSAERTGGSVSTLTIQRTQQEDSAVYLCASSFRSDQPQHFGDGTRLSIL.

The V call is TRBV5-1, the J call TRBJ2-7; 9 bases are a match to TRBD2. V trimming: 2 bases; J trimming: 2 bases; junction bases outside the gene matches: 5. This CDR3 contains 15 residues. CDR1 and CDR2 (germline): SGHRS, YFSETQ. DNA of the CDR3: TGCGCCAGCAGCTTCTCGCTAGCGGGGACCTACGAGCAGTACTTC. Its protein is CASSFSLAGTYEQYF.

Written as DNA, the CDR3 is TGCGCCAGCAGCGCTGGGGCGGGGGTGAGAGAGACCCAGTACTTC. This encodes CASSAGAGVRETQYF. This sequence joins TRBV5-1 and TRBJ2-5, with 7 bases that match TRBD2. Losses at the gene ends were 4 bases for V and 4 bases for J; bases not matched to a gene: 10. Germline CDR1 is SGHRS and CDR2 is YFSETQ. CDR3 length: 15 residues.

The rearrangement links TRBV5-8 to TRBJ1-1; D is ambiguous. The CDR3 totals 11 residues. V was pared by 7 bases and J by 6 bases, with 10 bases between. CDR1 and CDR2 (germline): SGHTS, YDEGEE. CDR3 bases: TGTGCCAGCGTTCCCTGGGCTGAAGCTTTCTTT. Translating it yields CASVPWAEAFF.

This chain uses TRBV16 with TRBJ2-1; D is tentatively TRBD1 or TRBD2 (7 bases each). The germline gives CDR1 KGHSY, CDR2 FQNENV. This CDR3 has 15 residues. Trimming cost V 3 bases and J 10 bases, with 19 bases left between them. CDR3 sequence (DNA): TGTGCCAGCAGCCAGCAGGGGGGGCCGAGTAGAGAGCAGTTCTTC. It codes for CASSQQGGPSREQFF.

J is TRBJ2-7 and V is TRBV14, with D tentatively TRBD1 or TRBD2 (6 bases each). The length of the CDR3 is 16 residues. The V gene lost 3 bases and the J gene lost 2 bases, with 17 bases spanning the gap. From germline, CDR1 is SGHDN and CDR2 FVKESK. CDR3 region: CASSHGFRGAAYEQYF. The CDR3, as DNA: TGTGCCAGCAGCCATGGTTTTAGGGGGGCCGCCTACGAGCAGTACTTC.

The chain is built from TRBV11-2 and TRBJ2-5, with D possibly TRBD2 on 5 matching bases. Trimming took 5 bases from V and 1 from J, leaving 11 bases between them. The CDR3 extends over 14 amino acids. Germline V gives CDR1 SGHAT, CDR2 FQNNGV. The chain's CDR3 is CASSPEGAQETQYF. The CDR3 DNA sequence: TGTGCCAGCAGCCCCGAGGGCGCCCAAGAGACCCAGTACTTC.

CDR3 DNA sequence: TGTGCTAGTGGCCGGGCCCCCCCGGGGCCAAAGATGAACATTCAGTACTTC. Its protein product is CASGRAPPGPKMNIQYF. The chain recombines TRBV12-5 with TRBJ2-4; D is perhaps TRBD1 or TRBD2 (5 bases each). Germline CDR1 is LGHNT and CDR2 is FRNRAP. V was cut by 6 bases and J by 7 bases, with 25 bases left in between. The CDR3 loop spans 17 amino acids.

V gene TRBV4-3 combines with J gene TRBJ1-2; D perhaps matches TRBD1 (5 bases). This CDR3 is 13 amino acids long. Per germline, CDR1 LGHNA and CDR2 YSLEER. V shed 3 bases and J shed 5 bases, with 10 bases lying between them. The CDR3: CASSQSGTYGYTF. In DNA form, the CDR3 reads TGCGCCAGCAGCCAGTCGGGGACTTATGGCTACACCTTC.

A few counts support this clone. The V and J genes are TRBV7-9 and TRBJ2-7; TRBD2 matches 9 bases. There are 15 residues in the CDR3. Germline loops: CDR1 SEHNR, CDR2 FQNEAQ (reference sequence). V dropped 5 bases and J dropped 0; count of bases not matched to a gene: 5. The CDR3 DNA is TGTGCCAGCAGCCGGTTTAGCGGGGGCTCCTACGAGCAGTACTTC. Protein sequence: CASSRFSGGSYEQYF.

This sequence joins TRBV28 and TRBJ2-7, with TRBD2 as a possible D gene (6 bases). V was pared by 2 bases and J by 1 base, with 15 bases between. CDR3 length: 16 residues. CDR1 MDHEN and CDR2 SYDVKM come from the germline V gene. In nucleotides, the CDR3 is TGTGCCAGCAGTTTACCGGGAGCGGTTGTTTCCTACGAGCAGTACTTC. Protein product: CASSLPGAVVSYEQYF. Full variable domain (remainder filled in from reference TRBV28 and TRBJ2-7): DVKVTQSSRYLVKRTGEKVFLECVQDMDHENMFWYRQDPGLGLRLIYFSYDVKMKEKGDIPEGYSVSREKKERFSLILESASTNQTSMYLCASSLPGAVVSYEQYFGPGTRLTVT.

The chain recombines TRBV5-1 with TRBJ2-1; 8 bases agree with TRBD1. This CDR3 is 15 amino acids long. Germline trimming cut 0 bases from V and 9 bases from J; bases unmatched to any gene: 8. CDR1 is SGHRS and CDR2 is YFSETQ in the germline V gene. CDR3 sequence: CASSLGQGSFSEQFF. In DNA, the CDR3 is TGCGCCAGCAGCTTGGGACAGGGGTCTTTCTCTGAGCAGTTCTTC. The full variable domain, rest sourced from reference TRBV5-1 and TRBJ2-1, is KAGVTQTPRYLIKTRGQQVTLSCSPISGHRSVSWYQQTPGQGLQFLFEYFSETQRNKGNFPGRFSGRQFSNSRSEMNVSTLELGDSALYLCASSLGQGSFSEQFFGPGTRLTVL.

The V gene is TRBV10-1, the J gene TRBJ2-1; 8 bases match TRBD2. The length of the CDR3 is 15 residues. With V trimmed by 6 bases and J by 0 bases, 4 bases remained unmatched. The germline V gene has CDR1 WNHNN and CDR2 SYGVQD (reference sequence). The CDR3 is CASSPGGLSYNEQFF. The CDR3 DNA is TGCGCCAGCAGCCCGGGGGGGCTCTCCTACAATGAGCAGTTCTTC.

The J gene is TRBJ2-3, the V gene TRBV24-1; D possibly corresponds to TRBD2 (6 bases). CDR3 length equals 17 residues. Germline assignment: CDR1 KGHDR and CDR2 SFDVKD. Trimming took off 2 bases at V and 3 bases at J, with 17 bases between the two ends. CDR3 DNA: TGTGCCACCAGTGATTCGACGGGGAGGCCCTCAACAGATACGCAGTATTTT. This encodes CATSDSTGRPSTDTQYF.

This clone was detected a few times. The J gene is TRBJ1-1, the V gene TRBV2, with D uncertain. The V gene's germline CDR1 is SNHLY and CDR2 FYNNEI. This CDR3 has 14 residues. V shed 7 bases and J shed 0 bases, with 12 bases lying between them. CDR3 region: CASKVGLMNTEAFF. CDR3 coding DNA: TGTGCCAGCAAAGTGGGGTTAATGAACACTGAAGCTTTCTTT.

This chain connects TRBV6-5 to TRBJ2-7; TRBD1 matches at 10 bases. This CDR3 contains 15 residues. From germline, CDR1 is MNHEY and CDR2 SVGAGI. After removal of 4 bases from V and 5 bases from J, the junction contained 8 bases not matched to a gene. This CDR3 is CASSSRQGARNEQYF. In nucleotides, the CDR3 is TGTGCCAGCAGTTCACGACAGGGGGCAAGAAACGAGCAGTACTTC.

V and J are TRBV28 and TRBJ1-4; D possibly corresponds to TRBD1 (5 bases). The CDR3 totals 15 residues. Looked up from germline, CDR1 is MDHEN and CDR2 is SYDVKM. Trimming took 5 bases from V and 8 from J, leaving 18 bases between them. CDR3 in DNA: TGTGCCAGCAGTCCCCGCTGGAGGGGTAACGAAAAACTGTTTTTT. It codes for CASSPRWRGNEKLFF.

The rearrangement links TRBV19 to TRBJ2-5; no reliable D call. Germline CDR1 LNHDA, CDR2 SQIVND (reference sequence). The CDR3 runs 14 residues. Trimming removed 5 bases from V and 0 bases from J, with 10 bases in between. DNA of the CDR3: TGTGCCAGTAGTGTCGCACAGCACCAAGAGACCCAGTACTTC. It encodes CASSVAQHQETQYF.

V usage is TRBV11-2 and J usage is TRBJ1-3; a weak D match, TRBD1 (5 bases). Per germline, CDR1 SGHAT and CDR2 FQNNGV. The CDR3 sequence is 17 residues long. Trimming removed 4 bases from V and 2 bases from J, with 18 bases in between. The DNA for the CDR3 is TGTGCCAGCAGCTCGCTCTTGGACAAGAAGGCTGGAAACACCATATATTTT. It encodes CASSSLLDKKAGNTIYF.

This chain's CDR3 is CASSPNSRLAGRGDTQYF. In DNA form, the CDR3 reads TGTGCCAGCAGCCCGAACTCACGACTGGCGGGCCGGGGGGATACGCAGTATTTT. The chain carries TRBV11-2 and TRBJ2-3; TRBD2 might be the D (6 bases). Germline-derived CDR1 and CDR2 are SGHAT and FQNNGV. Trimming left V 5 bases short and J 6 bases short, with 27 bases between. The CDR3 length is 18 residues. The complete variable domain, with remaining parts taken from reference TRBV11-2 and TRBJ2-3, reads EAGVAQSPRYKIIEKRQSVAFWCNPISGHATLYWYQQILGQGPKLLIQFQNNGVVDDSQLPKDRFSAERLKGVDSTLKIQPAKLEDSAVYLCASSPNSRLAGRGDTQYFGPGTRLTVL.

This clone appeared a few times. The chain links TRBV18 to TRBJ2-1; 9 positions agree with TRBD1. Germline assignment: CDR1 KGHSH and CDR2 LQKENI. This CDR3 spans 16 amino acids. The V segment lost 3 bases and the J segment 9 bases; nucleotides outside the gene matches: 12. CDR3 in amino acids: CASSPLRTLTGGEQFF. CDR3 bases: TGTGCCAGCTCACCGCTCCGAACCCTGACAGGGGGTGAGCAGTTCTTC.

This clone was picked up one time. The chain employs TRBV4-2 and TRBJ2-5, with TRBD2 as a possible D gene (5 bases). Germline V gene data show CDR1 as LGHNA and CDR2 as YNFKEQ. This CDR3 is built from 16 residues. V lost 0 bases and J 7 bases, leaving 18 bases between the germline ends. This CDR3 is CASSQDSRVSAGTQYF. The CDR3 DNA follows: TGTGCCAGCAGCCAAGATTCGAGGGTCTCGGCTGGGACCCAGTACTTC.

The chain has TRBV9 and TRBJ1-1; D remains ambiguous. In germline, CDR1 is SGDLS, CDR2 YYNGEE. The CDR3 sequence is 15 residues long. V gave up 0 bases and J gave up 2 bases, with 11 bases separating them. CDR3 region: CASSVGSPDNTEAFF. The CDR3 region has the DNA TGTGCCAGCAGCGTAGGATCCCCAGACAACACTGAAGCTTTCTTT. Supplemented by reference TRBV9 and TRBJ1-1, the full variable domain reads DSGVTQTPKHLITATGQRVTLRCSPRSGDLSVYWYQQSLDQGLQFLIQYYNGEERAKGNILERFSAQQFPDLHSELNLSSLELGDSALYFCASSVGSPDNTEAFFGQGTRLTVV.